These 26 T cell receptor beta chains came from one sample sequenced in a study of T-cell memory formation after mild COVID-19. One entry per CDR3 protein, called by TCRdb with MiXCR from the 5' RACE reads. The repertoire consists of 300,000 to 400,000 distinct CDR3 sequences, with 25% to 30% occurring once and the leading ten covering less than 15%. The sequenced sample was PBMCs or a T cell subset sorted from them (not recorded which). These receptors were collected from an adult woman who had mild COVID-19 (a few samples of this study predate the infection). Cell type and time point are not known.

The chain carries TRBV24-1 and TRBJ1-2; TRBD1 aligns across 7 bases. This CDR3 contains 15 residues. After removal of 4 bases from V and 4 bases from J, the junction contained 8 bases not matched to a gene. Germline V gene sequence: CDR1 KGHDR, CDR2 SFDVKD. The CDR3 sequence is CATSETGQPFYGYTF. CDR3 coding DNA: TGTGCCACCAGTGAGACGGGACAGCCCTTCTATGGCTACACCTTC.

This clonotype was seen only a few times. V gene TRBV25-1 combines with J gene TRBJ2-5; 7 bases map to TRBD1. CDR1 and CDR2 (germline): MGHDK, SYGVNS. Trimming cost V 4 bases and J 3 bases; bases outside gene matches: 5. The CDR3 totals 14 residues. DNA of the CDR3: TGTGCCAGCAGTGGGGGACAGCCTGAAGAGACCCAGTACTTC. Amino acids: CASSGGQPEETQYF. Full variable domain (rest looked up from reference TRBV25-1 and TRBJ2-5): EADIYQTPRYLVIGTGKKITLECSQTMGHDKMYWYQQDPGMELHLIHYSYGVNSTEKGDLSSESTVSRIRTEHFPLTLESARPSHTSQYLCASSGGQPEETQYFGPGTRLLVL.

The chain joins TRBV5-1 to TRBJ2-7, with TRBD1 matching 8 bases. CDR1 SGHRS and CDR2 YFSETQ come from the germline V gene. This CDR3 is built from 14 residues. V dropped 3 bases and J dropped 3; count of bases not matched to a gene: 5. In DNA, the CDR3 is TGCGCCAGCAGCTCCGGACAGGGTTTCTACGAGCAGTACTTC. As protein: CASSSGQGFYEQYF.

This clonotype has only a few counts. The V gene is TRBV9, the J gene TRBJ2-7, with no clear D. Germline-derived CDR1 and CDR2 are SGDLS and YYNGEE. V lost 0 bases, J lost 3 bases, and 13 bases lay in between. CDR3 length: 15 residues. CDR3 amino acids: CASSVGGLVGYEQYF. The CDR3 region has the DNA TGTGCCAGCAGCGTAGGTGGGCTAGTCGGCTACGAGCAGTACTTC.

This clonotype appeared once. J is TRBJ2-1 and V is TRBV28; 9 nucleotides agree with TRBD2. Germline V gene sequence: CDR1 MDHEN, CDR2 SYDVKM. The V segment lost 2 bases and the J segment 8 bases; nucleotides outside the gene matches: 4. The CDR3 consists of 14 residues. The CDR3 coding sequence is TGTGCCAGCAGTTTAGCGGGAGGGCCCTATGAGCAGTTCTTC. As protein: CASSLAGGPYEQFF.

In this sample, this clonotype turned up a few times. The CDR3 spells CASSLIGGGTDTQYF. As DNA, the CDR3 is TGTGCCAGCAGCTTAATTGGGGGGGGCACAGATACGCAGTATTTT. This sequence joins TRBV7-3 and TRBJ2-3; 7 bases match TRBD2. V trimming: 1 base; J trimming: 1 base; junction bases outside the gene matches: 2. Germline CDR1 is SGHTA and CDR2 is FQGTGA. This CDR3 spans 15 amino acids.

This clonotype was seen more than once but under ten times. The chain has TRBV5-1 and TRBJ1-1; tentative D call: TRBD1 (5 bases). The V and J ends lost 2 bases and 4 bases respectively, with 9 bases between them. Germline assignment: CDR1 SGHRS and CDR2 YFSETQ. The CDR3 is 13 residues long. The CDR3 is CASSFGQGTEAFF. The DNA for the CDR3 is TGCGCCAGCAGCTTCGGACAAGGCACTGAAGCTTTCTTT.

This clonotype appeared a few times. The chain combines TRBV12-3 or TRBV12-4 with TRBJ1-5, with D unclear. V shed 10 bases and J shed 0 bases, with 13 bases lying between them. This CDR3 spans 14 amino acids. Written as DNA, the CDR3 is TGTGCCACTAGTACCGGGGTTAGCAATCAGCCCCAGCATTTT. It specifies CATSTGVSNQPQHF.

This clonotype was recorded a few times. This CDR3 is CAWSGQGNTEAFF. For the CDR3, the DNA is TGTGCCTGGAGTGGGCAGGGGAACACTGAAGCTTTCTTT. The chain links TRBV30 to TRBJ1-1; D possibly corresponds to TRBD1 (5 bases). Per the germline V gene, CDR1 is GTSNPN and CDR2 is SVGIG (reference sequence). Deletions cut 1 base from V and 1 base from J, with 7 bases between. The CDR3 has 13 amino acids.

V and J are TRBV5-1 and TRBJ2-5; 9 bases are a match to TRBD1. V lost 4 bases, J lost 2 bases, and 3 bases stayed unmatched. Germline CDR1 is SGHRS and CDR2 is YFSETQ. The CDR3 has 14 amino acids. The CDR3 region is CASSIGQGQETQYF. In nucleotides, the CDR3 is TGCGCCAGCAGCATCGGACAGGGGCAAGAGACCCAGTACTTC.

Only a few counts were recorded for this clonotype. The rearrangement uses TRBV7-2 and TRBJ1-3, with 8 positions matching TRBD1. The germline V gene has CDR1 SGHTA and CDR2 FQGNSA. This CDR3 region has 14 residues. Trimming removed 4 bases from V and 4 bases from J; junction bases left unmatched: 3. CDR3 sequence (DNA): TGTGCCAGCAGCTCGGACAGGGACGGAAACACCATATATTTT. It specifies CASSSDRDGNTIYF.

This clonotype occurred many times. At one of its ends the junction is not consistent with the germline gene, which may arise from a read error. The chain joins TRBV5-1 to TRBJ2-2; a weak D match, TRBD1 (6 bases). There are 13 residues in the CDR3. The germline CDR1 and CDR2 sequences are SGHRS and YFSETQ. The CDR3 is CASSLQGTGELFF. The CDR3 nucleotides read TGTGCCAGCAGCCTACAGGGTACCGGGGAGCTGTTTTTT. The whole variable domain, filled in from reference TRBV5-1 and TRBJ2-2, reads KAGVTQTPRYLIKTRGQQVTLSCSPISGHRSVSWYQQTPGQGLQFLFEYFSETQRNKGNFPGRFSGRQFSNSRSEMNVSTLELGDSALYLCASSLQGTGELFFGEGSRLTVL.

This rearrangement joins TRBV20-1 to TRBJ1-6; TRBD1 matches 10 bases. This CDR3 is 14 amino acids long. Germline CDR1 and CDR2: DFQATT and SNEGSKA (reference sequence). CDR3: CGQTGGENNSPLHF. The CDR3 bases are TGCGGACAGACAGGGGGCGAAAATAATTCACCCCTCCACTTT.

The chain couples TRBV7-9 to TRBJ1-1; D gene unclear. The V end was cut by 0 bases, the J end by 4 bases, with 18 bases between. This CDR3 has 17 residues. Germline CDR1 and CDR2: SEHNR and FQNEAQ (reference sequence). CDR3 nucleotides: TGTGCCAGCAGCTTAGCGAAAGGTTACGGGATTGGCACTGAAGCTTTCTTT. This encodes CASSLAKGYGIGTEAFF.

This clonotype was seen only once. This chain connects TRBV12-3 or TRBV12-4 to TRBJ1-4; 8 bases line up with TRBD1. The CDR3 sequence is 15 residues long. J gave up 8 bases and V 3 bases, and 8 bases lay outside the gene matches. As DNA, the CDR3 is TGTGCCAGCAGTTTTGGACAGGGTGTAGGAGAAAAACTGTTTTTT. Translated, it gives CASSFGQGVGEKLFF.

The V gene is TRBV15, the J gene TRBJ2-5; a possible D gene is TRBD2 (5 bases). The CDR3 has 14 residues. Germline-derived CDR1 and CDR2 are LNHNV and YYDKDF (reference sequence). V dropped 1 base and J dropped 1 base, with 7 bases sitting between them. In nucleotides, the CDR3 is TGTGCCACCAGCAGAGGGGGAGTCCAAGAGACCCAGTACTTC. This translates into CATSRGGVQETQYF.

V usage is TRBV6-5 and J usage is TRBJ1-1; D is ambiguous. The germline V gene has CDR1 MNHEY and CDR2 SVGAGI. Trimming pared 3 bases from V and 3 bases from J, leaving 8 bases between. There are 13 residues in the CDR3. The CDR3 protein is CASSYFDDTEAFF. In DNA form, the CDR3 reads TGTGCCAGCAGTTATTTTGACGACACTGAAGCTTTCTTT.

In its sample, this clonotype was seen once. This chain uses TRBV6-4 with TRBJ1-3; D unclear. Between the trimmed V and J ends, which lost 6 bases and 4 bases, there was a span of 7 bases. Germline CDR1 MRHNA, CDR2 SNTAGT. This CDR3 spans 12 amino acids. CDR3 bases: TGTGCCAGCAGCGGGCGGGGAAACACCATATATTTT. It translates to CASSGRGNTIYF.

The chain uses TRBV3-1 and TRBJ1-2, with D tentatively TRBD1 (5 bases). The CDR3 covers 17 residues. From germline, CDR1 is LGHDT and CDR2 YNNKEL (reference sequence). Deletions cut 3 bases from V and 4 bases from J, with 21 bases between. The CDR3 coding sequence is TGTGCCAGCAGCCAGCGCAAGATCCGGGACGCATCCTATGGCTACACCTTC. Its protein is CASSQRKIRDASYGYTF.

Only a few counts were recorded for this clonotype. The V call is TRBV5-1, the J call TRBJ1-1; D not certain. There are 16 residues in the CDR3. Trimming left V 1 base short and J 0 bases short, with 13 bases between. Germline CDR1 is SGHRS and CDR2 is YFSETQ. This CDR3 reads CASSLRRAGMNTEAFF. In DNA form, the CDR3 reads TGCGCCAGCAGCTTGAGGAGGGCGGGGATGAACACTGAAGCTTTCTTT.

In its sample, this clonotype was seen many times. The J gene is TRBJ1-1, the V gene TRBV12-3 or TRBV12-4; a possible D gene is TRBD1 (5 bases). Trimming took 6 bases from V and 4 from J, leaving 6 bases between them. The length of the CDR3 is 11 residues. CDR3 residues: CASRGTTEAFF. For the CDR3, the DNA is TGTGCCAGCAGGGGGACCACTGAAGCTTTCTTT.

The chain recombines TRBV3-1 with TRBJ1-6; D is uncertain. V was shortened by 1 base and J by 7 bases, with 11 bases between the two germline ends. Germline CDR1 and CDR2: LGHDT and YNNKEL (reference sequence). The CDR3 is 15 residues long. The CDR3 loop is CASSQGQLGNSPLHF. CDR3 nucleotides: TGTGCCAGCAGCCAAGGGCAGCTCGGCAATTCACCCCTCCACTTT.

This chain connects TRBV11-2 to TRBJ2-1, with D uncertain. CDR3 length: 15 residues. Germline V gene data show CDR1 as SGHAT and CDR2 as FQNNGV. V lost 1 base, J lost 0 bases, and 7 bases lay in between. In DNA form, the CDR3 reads TGTGCCAGCAGCTTAGGACGTAGCTCCTACAATGAGCAGTTCTTC. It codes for CASSLGRSSYNEQFF.

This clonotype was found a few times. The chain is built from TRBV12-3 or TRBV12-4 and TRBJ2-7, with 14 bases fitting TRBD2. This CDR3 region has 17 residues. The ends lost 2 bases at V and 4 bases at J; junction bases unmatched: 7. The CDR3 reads CASSLSSGLAGVYEQYF. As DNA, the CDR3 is TGTGCCAGCAGTTTATCTTCGGGACTAGCGGGAGTATACGAGCAGTACTTC.

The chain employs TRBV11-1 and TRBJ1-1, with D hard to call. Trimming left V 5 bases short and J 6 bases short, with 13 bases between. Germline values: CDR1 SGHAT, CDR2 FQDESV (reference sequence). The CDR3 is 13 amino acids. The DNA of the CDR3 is TGTGCCAGCAGCCCTATCAGATGGTCTGAAGCTTTCTTT. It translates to CASSPIRWSEAFF.

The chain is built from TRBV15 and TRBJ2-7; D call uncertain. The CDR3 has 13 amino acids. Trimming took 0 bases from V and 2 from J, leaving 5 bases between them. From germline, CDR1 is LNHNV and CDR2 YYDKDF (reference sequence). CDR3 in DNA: TGTGCCACCAGCAGAGATTGGACCTACGAGCAGTACTTC. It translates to CATSRDWTYEQYF.